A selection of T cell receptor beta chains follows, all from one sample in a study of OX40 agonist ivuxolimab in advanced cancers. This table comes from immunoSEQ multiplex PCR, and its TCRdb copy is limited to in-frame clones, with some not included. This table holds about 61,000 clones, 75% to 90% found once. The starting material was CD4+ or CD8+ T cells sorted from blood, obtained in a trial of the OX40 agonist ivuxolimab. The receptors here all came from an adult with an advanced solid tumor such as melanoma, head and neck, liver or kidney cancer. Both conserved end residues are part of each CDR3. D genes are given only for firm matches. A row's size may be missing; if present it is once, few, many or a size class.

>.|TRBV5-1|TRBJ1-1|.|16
CASSPDERARYTEAFF
TGCGCCAGCAGCCCGGACGAGCGGGCGCGGTACACTGAAGCTTTCTTT
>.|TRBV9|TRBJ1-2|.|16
CASSVEGRREGSDYTF
TGTGCCAGCAGCGTAGAGGGCAGGAGAGAAGGTTCGGACTACACCTTC
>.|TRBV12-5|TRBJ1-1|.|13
CASGLDWGTEAFF
TGTGCTAGTGGTTTGGATTGGGGCACTGAAGCTTTCTTT
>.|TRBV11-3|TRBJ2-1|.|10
CASGDNEQFF
TGTGCCAGCGGGGACAATGAGCAGTTCTTC
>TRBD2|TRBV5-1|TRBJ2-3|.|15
CASSLSSGGEDTQYF
TGCGCCAGCAGCCTATCCAGCGGGGGTGAGGATACGCAGTATTTT
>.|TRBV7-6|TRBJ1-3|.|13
CASSSFSGNTIYF
TGTGCCAGCAGCTCGTTCTCTGGAAACACCATATATTTT
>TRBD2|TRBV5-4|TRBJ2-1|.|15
CASCLGGGLNNEQFF
TGTGCCAGCTGTCTGGGCGGGGGGCTGAACAATGAGCAGTTCTTC
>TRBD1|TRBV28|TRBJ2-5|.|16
CASSTAGTGFRETQYF
TGTGCCAGCAGTACCGCCGGGACAGGGTTTAGGGAGACCCAGTACTTC
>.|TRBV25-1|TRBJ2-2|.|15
CASSERGANTGELFF
TGTGCCAGCAGTGAAAGAGGGGCAAACACCGGGGAGCTGTTTTTT
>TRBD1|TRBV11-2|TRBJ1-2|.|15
CASSLRGQGTYGYTF
TGTGCCAGCAGCTTAAGGGGACAGGGGACCTATGGCTACACCTTC
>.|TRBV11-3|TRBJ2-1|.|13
CASSGGALYEQFF
TGTGCCAGCAGCGGGGGGGCTCTCTATGAGCAGTTCTTC
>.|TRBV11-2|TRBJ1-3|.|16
CASRKITGRSGNTIYF
TGTGCCAGCAGGAAAATAACAGGGCGCTCTGGAAACACCATATATTTT
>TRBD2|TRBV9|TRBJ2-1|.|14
CASSVSSGYNEQFF
TGTGCCAGCAGCGTATCTAGCGGGTACAATGAGCAGTTCTTC
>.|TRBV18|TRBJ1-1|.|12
CASSPRTDEAFF
TGTGCCAGCTCACCACGGACCGACGAAGCTTTCTTT
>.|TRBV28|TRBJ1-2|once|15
CASSPWDRANYGYTF
TGTGCCAGCAGTCCCTGGGACCGAGCTAACTATGGCTACACCTTC
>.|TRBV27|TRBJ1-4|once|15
CASSIRAATNEKLFF
TGTGCCAGCAGTATACGAGCAGCAACTAATGAAAAACTGTTTTTT
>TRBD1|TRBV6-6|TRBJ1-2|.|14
CASSYRDRDYGYTF
TGTGCCAGCAGTTACCGAGACAGGGATTATGGCTACACCTTC
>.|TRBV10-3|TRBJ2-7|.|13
CAISESGSYEQYF
TGTGCCATCAGTGAATCCGGCTCCTACGAGCAGTACTTC
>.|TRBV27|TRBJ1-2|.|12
CASSSWGSSYTF
TGTGCCAGCAGTTCATGGGGGTCGAGCTACACCTTC
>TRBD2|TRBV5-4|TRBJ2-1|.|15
CASSLSGNSYNEQFF
TGTGCCAGCAGCTTGAGCGGGAACTCCTACAATGAGCAGTTCTTC
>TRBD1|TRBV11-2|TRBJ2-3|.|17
CASSLGPGQGEADTQYF
TGTGCCAGCAGCTTAGGCCCGGGACAGGGAGAAGCAGATACGCAGTATTTT
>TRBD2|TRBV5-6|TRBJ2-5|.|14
CASSPGLAQETQYF
TGTGCCAGCAGCCCCGGACTAGCGCAAGAGACCCAGTACTTC
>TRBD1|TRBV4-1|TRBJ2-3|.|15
CASSIRGWGTDTQYF
TGCGCCAGCAGCATCAGGGGGTGGGGGACAGATACGCAGTATTTT
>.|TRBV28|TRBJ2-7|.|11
CASSSRVSWYF
TGTGCCAGCAGTAGCAGGGTTAGTTGGTACTTC
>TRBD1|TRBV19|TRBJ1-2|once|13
CASSTGQGYGYTF
TGTGCCAGTAGTACCGGACAGGGCTATGGCTACACCTTC
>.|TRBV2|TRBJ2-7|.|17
CATGLETGGDRGYEQYF
TGTGCCACCGGATTAGAGACAGGCGGAGATCGCGGCTACGAGCAGTACTTC
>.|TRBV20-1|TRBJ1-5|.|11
CSASPNQPQHF
TGCAGTGCTAGCCCGAATCAGCCCCAGCATTTT
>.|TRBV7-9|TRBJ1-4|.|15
CASSDIRATNEKLFF
TGTGCCAGCAGCGACATAAGGGCAACAAATGAAAAACTGTTTTTT
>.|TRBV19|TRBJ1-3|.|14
CASSIGLSGNTIYF
TGTGCCAGTAGTATCGGACTCTCTGGAAACACCATATATTTT
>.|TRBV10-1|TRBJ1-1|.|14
CASSLGQLNTEAFF
TGCGCCAGCAGTCTAGGACAGCTTAACACTGAAGCTTTCTTT
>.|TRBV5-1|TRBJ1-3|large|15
CASSLGQERSNTIYF
TGCGCCAGCAGCTTGGGGCAGGAAAGGTCAAACACCATATATTTT
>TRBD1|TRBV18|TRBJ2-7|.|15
CASSPAGTGSTEQYF
TGTGCCAGCTCACCCGCCGGGACAGGGTCGACCGAGCAGTACTTC
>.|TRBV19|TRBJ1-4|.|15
CASSTTGFGNEKLFF
TGTGCCAGTAGTACCACGGGTTTCGGTAATGAAAAACTGTTTTTT
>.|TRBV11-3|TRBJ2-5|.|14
CASSLSGQFETQYF
TGTGCCAGCAGCTTGAGCGGGCAGTTTGAGACCCAGTACTTC
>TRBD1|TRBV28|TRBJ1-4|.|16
CASRGTGGPTNEKLFF
TGTGCCAGCAGGGGGACAGGGGGTCCAACTAATGAAAAACTGTTTTTT
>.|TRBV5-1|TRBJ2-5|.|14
CASSFTQGTETQYF
TGCGCCAGCAGCTTTACTCAGGGGACGGAGACCCAGTACTTC
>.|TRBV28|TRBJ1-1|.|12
CASSQQTDEAFF
TGTGCCAGCAGCCAACAGACAGATGAAGCTTTCTTT
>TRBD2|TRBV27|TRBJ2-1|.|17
CASRLAGGDGAYNEQFF
TGTGCCAGCAGGCTAGCGGGGGGGGACGGGGCTTACAATGAGCAGTTCTTC
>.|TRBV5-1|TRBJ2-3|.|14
CASSLGQDSDTQYF
TGCGCCAGCAGCTTGGGACAGGACTCAGATACGCAGTATTTT
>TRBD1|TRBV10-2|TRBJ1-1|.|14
CASSGQGINTEAFF
TGCGCCAGCAGCGGACAGGGGATAAACACTGAAGCTTTCTTT
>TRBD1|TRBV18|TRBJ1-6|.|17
CASSPTGGGGYNSPLHF
TGTGCCAGCTCACCAACAGGGGGTGGGGGGTATAATTCACCCCTCCACTTT
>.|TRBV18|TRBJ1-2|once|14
CASSPNRDNYGYTF
TGTGCCAGCTCACCTAACAGGGATAACTATGGCTACACCTTC
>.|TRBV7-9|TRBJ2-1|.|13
CASSLSSVNEQFF
TGTGCCAGCAGCTTAAGCTCTGTCAATGAGCAGTTCTTC
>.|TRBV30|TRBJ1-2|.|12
CAWAGGNYGYTF
TGTGCCTGGGCGGGGGGGAACTATGGCTACACCTTC
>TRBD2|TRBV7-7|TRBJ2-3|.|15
CASSKGLAGTDTQYF
TGTGCCAGCAGCAAGGGACTAGCGGGTACAGATACGCAGTATTTT
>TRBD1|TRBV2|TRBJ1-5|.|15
CASSGQGLGNQPQHF
TGTGCCAGCAGTGGACAGGGATTAGGCAATCAGCCCCAGCATTTT
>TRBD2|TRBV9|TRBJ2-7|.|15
CASSTRGSGSEEQYF
TGTGCCAGCAGCACCCGGGGTAGCGGGAGTGAGGAGCAGTACTTC
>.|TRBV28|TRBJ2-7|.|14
CASSVADLYYEQYF
TGTGCCAGCAGTGTAGCGGATCTTTACTACGAGCAGTACTTC
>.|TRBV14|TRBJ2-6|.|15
CASSQRPSGANVLTF
TGTGCCAGCAGTCAGAGACCCTCTGGGGCCAACGTCCTGACTTTC